This T cell receptor beta chain appears in the sequencing data of a study of CXCR3-negative and CXCR3-positive naive CD8 T cells. Each TRB cDNA library was prepared by 5' RACE (with UMI labels). From its re-call of the 5' RACE reads, TCRdb lists each CDR3 protein once, without DNA. The sample totals about 120,000 distinct CDR3 sequences. Germline CDR1 and CDR2: LGHDT and YNNKEL (reference sequence). CDR3 size: 13 residues. Material for sequencing was naive CXCR3- CD8+ T cells from blood. Subset meaning: CD45RO-CCR7+CD27+CD95- naive CD8+ T cells lacking CXCR3 (TNR3-). The origin of this receptor is a human donor in good health. Some clones in this sample may be carry-over from other donors' samples. The J gene is TRBJ2-7, the V gene TRBV3-1; TCRdb reports TRBD1, a call that lacks DNA to check it against. This CDR3 reads CASSRGLRYEQYF.